This TCR beta chain was observed in a study of post-analysis software for immune sequencing data. Study details: Courses of disease covered relapsing-remitting, secondary progressive and progressive-relapsing multiple sclerosis. General observations from the study: TRBV5-6, TRBV5-1 and TRBV20-1 belonged to a set of about 5 TRBV segments that were more frequent in patients than controls.

The CDR3 has 20 amino acids. The ends lost 3 bases at V and 4 bases at J; junction bases unmatched: 17. CDR1 and CDR2 from the germline V gene are SGHAT and FQDESV (reference sequence). Concerning this clonotype: The antigen is undetermined.

cDNA libraries for TCR beta contained unique molecular identifiers. T cells, roughly 0.9 to 11 million of them, yielded hundreds of thousands of cDNA molecules. Via MiXCR, TCRdb re-called the PCR reads, giving one row per CDR3 protein. Among roughly 800,000 distinct CDR3 sequences, roughly 50% were seen once, and the ten largest hold approximately 4.5%. The V call is TRBV11-1, the J call TRBJ2-3; TRBD2 matches at 12 bases. This sequence originates from a girl aged 5-17 years with multiple sclerosis. The sequencing input was blood. The CDR3 protein is CASSFGRTTSGSPLPDTQYF. DNA for the CDR3: TGTGCCAGCAGCTTCGGGCGAACGACTAGCGGGAGCCCCCTCCCAGATACGCAGTATTTT.